This note documents a single T cell receptor (beta chain) sequence. Using immunoSEQ multiplex PCR, the repertoire was profiled, and TCRdb retains in-frame clones only, with some absent. The sample lists under 140,000 clones; about 70% were seen once. This record belongs to a study of blood T cell repertoires in COVID-19. This clonotype was sampled from a woman aged 60-75 years with acute or convalescent COVID-19. The sequencing input was peripheral blood.

CDR3 sequence reads: CASSLGQGAGQPQHF. The CDR3 nucleotides read TGCGCCAGCAGCTTGGGACAGGGGGCGGGTCAGCCCCAGCATTTT. The chain combines TRBV5-1 with TRBJ1-5; 10 nucleotides line up with TRBD1. V lost 0 bases, J lost 6 bases, and 3 bases stayed unmatched. Germline CDR1 reads SGHRS; CDR2 reads YFSETQ. The CDR3 extends over 15 amino acids.